This T cell receptor (beta chain) appears in the sequencing data of a study of T-cell reconstitution after alpha-beta-depleted transplantation in children. V lost 0 bases to trimming and J lost 6 bases; unmatched junction nucleotides: 5. CDR3 length: 15 amino acids. TCRbeta library construction was performed incorporating unique molecular identifiers. TCRdb re-called the PCR reads with MiXCR, one entry per CDR3 protein. The top ten clones hold approximately 30% of a sample with around 450,000 distinct CDR3 sequences, roughly 43% of them seen once. In its sample, this clonotype was seen many times. The sequencing here drew on PBMCs, taken before TCRalphabeta/CD19-depleted stem cell transplant. This TCR was sampled from a girl aged 2 to 9 with aplastic anemia, due to receive a stem cell transplant. This chain links TRBV12-3 or TRBV12-4 with TRBJ2-1, with 7 bases aligning to TRBD2. CDR3 sequence: CASSLAGGRRNEQFF. The CDR3, as DNA: TGTGCCAGCAGTTTAGCGGGAGGGAGGCGCAATGAGCAGTTCTTC.